This T cell receptor (beta chain) was recovered during a study of cytomegalovirus exposure and HLA in healthy donors. Study overall: Of roughly 360 genotyped donors, roughly 81% grouped in the Caucasian-associated ancestry cluster. Findings and limits, study-wide: For TCR beta chains, V- and J-gene trimming was later linked to a missense DCLRE1C variant.

The CDR3 has 16 residues. The PCR employed 60 Vbeta primers together with 13 Jbeta primers. TCRdb keeps only in-frame clones here, not all; method: immunoSEQ multiplex PCR. The sample lists roughly 130,000 clones, 80% occurring once. As for this clone: Antigen unknown.

This TCR came from a male donor in good health and CMV-seronegative. V and J are TRBV21-1 and TRBJ1-1; the D call TRBD1 from the table was never checked on the DNA. TRBV21-1 is a listed pseudogene. The sequenced material came from PBMCs. The CDR3 sequence: CASSKRRGPMNTEAFF. The CDR3 DNA reads TGTGCCAGCAGCAAACGAAGGGGCCCTATGAACACTGAAGCTTTCTTT.